A selection of T cell receptor beta chains follows, all from one sample in a study of cytomegalovirus exposure and HLA in healthy donors. Only in-frame clones appear in the TCRdb table, and some are missing; sequencing was by immunoSEQ multiplex PCR. The sample includes roughly 140,000 clones, over 65% of them seen just once. Sequenced input: PBMCs. The receptors here all came from a male donor in good health and CMV-seronegative. Both conserved end residues are part of each CDR3. Fields, in order: CDR3 protein, V gene, clone size. Not every row has a clone size; where given, it reads once, few, many or a size class.

CDR3 protein: CASSLGPGLGGSSYEQYF
V gene: TRBV5-4
clone size: -

CDR3 protein: CASSLLRAGSGNTIYF
V gene: TRBV7-2
clone size: few

CDR3 protein: CASSFNRGETQYF
V gene: TRBV7-8
clone size: -

CDR3 protein: CASSWGQGYEQYF
V gene: TRBV27
clone size: -

CDR3 protein: CASSPLRGSSYEQYF
V gene: TRBV4-1
clone size: -

CDR3 protein: CASSSGLASLADTQYF
V gene: TRBV7-3
clone size: -

CDR3 protein: CASSPDTGGFGQPQHF
V gene: TRBV18
clone size: once

CDR3 protein: CASSLSPSGTLYEQYF
V gene: TRBV28
clone size: -

CDR3 protein: CASSFQNSPLHF
V gene: TRBV7-9
clone size: -

CDR3 protein: CASSLAGTGDQPQHF
V gene: TRBV7-2
clone size: -